The 26 T cell receptor beta chains listed next were all sequenced from one sample in a study of radiotherapy plus CTLA-4 blockade in lung cancer. Method: immunoSEQ multiplex PCR; TCRdb's copy keeps in-frame clones and lacks some. The sample lists 40,000 to 60,000 clones, around four fifths occurring once. The sequencing here drew on peripheral blood, taken from a patient treated with radiotherapy plus ipilimumab. The receptors come from a human donor with non-small cell lung cancer who had stable disease on radiotherapy plus ipilimumab.

This clone was seen a few times. The V gene is TRBV15, the J gene TRBJ2-7; perhaps TRBD2 as D (7 bases). The germline gives CDR1 LNHNV, CDR2 YYDKDF (reference sequence). The CDR3 runs 15 residues. Trimming shortened V by 0 bases and J by 4 bases, and 13 bases separated the two germline ends. For the CDR3, the DNA is TGTGCCACCAGCAGAGATCGGGGGGCGCGGTACGAGCAGTACTTC. Residues: CATSRDRGARYEQYF.

This sequence joins TRBV19 and TRBJ1-1; TRBD1 is a possible D gene (5 bases). Looked up from germline, CDR1 is LNHDA and CDR2 is SQIVND (reference sequence). This CDR3 has 15 residues. V gave up 5 bases and J gave up 1 base, with 14 bases separating them. CDR3 sequence reads: CASSLHPTANTEAFF. The DNA for the CDR3 is TGTGCCAGTAGTTTACACCCGACAGCGAACACTGAAGCTTTCTTT. Full variable domain (rest looked up from reference TRBV19 and TRBJ1-1): DGGITQSPKYLFRKEGQNVTLSCEQNLNHDAMYWYRQDPGQGLRLIYYSQIVNDFQKGDIAEGYSVSREKKESFPLTVTSAQKNPTAFYLCASSLHPTANTEAFFGQGTRLTVV.

The chain recombines TRBV4-2 with TRBJ2-1; the D is unclear. This CDR3 has 15 amino acids. Germline V CDR1 and CDR2: LGHNA, YNFKEQ. Trimming removed 4 bases from V and 0 bases from J, with 10 bases in between. CDR3 in amino acids: CASSPSRSSYNEQFF. Written as DNA, the CDR3 is TGTGCCAGCAGCCCGTCGAGAAGCTCCTACAATGAGCAGTTCTTC.

This clone was detected only a few times. The chain recombines TRBV10-3 with TRBJ2-3; perhaps TRBD2 as D (6 bases). The CDR3 runs 14 residues. The ends were cut back, 6 bases at V and 4 bases at J, with 14 bases in the middle. CDR1 and CDR2 (germline): ENHRY, SYGVKD. The CDR3 spells CAISEPRRADTQYF. The CDR3 DNA reads as TGTGCCATCAGCGAACCCCGGAGGGCAGATACGCAGTATTTT.

The rearrangement joins TRBV28 to TRBJ2-7; 7 positions match TRBD1. The CDR3 has 13 amino acids. V dropped 6 bases and J dropped 6; count of bases not matched to a gene: 8. The germline CDR1 and CDR2 sequences are MDHEN and SYDVKM. CDR3 region: CASSRVTGTEQYF. In DNA form, the CDR3 reads TGTGCCAGCAGCAGGGTGACAGGGACCGAGCAGTACTTC. The full variable domain, with the rest looked up from reference TRBV28 and TRBJ2-7, is DVKVTQSSRYLVKRTGEKVFLECVQDMDHENMFWYRQDPGLGLRLIYFSYDVKMKEKGDIPEGYSVSREKKERFSLILESASTNQTSMYLCASSRVTGTEQYFGPGTRLTVT.

The DNA of the CDR3 is TGTGCCAGCAGCGTAGATAGCGGGGGTACCTACGAGCAGTACTTC. Its protein product is CASSVDSGGTYEQYF. V is TRBV9 and J is TRBJ2-7; 9 bases align to TRBD2. CDR1 SGDLS and CDR2 YYNGEE come from the germline V gene. J gave up 2 bases and V 0 bases, and 3 bases lay outside the gene matches. The CDR3 extends over 15 amino acids.

V gene TRBV19 combines with J gene TRBJ1-1; D gene unclear. Germline CDR1 and CDR2: LNHDA and SQIVND (reference sequence). The CDR3 has 15 residues. Trimming pared 1 base from V and 8 bases from J, leaving 17 bases between. Here the CDR3 reads CASSIASLGAVEAFF. The CDR3 DNA reads TGTGCCAGTAGTATAGCCTCCTTGGGAGCAGTGGAAGCTTTCTTT.

V and J are TRBV25-1 and TRBJ2-1, with D maybe TRBD2 (5 bases). V shed 4 bases and J shed 6 bases, with 16 bases lying between them. The germline gives CDR1 MGHDK, CDR2 SYGVNS. This CDR3 is 15 amino acids long. The CDR3 bases are TGTGCCAGCAGTGGGCCTTTGGGGAGTTCCAATGAGCAGTTCTTC. It encodes CASSGPLGSSNEQFF.

The CDR3 here is CASSRDTTQETQYF. CDR3 coding DNA: TGTGCCAGCAGCCGGGACACGACTCAAGAGACCCAGTACTTC. V usage is TRBV5-4 and J usage is TRBJ2-5; weak D call: TRBD1 (6 bases). CDR3 length: 14 residues. Germline V CDR1 and CDR2: SGHNT, YYREEE (reference sequence). Trimming pared 4 bases from V and 2 bases from J, leaving 12 bases between.

This clone was found a few times. The chain uses TRBV4-2 and TRBJ2-1; TRBD2 matches 11 bases. There are 18 residues in the CDR3. The germline V gene has CDR1 LGHNA and CDR2 YNFKEQ. The ends lost 4 bases at V and 3 bases at J; junction bases unmatched: 11. Here the CDR3 reads CASSPLAGGSRGYNEQFF. In DNA, the CDR3 is TGTGCCAGCAGCCCTCTAGCGGGAGGCAGCAGAGGCTACAATGAGCAGTTCTTC.

The CDR3 here is CASSLASGSSTYEQYF. DNA for the CDR3: TGTGCCAGCAGTTTGGCTAGCGGGAGCTCAACCTACGAGCAGTACTTC. The chain recombines TRBV6-5 with TRBJ2-7; TRBD2 matches 10 bases. Germline CDR1 reads MNHEY; CDR2 reads SVGAGI. The CDR3 contains 16 residues. V lost 4 bases and J lost 2; bases outside the gene matches: 8.

The CDR3 protein is CASSLGGQGVNTGELFF. CDR3 nucleotide sequence: TGTGCCAGCAGCTTAGGGGGACAGGGGGTGAACACCGGGGAGCTGTTTTTT. V usage is TRBV7-9 and J usage is TRBJ2-2; 11 bases are shared with TRBD1. V was pared by 1 base and J by 1 base, with 2 bases of the junction left unmatched. The CDR3 has 17 amino acids. Germline loops: CDR1 SEHNR, CDR2 FQNEAQ (reference sequence).

The rearrangement joins TRBV30 to TRBJ2-7, with D possibly matching TRBD1 (5 bases). V lost 2 bases, J lost 6 bases, and 11 bases lay in between. Germline values: CDR1 GTSNPN, CDR2 SVGIG (reference sequence). The CDR3 is 12 residues long. CDR3 DNA sequence: TGTGCCTGGAGTAAAGGCAGGGTCGAGCAGTACTTC. It yields the protein CAWSKGRVEQYF.

Note on this clone: This CDR3 is also generated by other DNA sequences in the sample. The chain is built from TRBV14 and TRBJ2-7; tentatively, D is TRBD2 (6 bases). V was trimmed by 1 base and J by 0 bases, leaving 10 bases between them. CDR3 size: 15 residues. Per the germline V gene, CDR1 is SGHDN and CDR2 is FVKESK. The CDR3 nucleotides are TGTGCCAGCAGCCAAGCCAGCGGGCGCTCCTACGAGCAGTACTTC. Its translation is CASSQASGRSYEQYF. Variable domain in full (rest from reference TRBV14 and TRBJ2-7): EAGVTQFPSHSVIEKGQTVTLRCDPISGHDNLYWYRRVMGKEIKFLLHFVKESKQDESGMPNNRFLAERTGGTYSTLKVQPAELEDSGVYFCASSQASGRSYEQYFGPGTRLTVT.

The CDR3 DNA sequence: TGTGCCAGCAGTTACGGTAACAGAAATCAGCCCCAGCATTTT. It yields the protein CASSYGNRNQPQHF. This rearrangement joins TRBV6-6 to TRBJ1-5; D not resolved. This CDR3 has 14 amino acids. With 2 bases removed from V and 4 bases from J, the gap between germline ends came to 9 bases. Germline CDR1 and CDR2: MNHNY and SVGAGI (reference sequence).

The CDR3 is CAISQASGKNTGELFF. The CDR3 DNA reads TGTGCCATCAGTCAAGCCTCCGGGAAGAACACCGGGGAGCTGTTTTTT. The chain uses TRBV10-3 and TRBJ2-2, with a weak D call TRBD2 (5 bases). Germline loops: CDR1 ENHRY, CDR2 SYGVKD. This CDR3 spans 16 amino acids. V lost 5 bases to trimming and J lost 1 base, with 14 bases between them.

V gene TRBV11-2 combines with J gene TRBJ2-7; maybe TRBD1 (6 bases). V lost 4 bases, J lost 2 bases, and 15 bases lay in between. Germline V gives CDR1 SGHAT, CDR2 FQNNGV. The CDR3 covers 15 residues. As DNA, the CDR3 is TGTGCCAGCAGCTGGGGCACAGGGAGCCCCTACGAGCAGTACTTC. Its translation is CASSWGTGSPYEQYF.

The J gene is TRBJ2-7, the V gene TRBV30, with a possible D match to TRBD1 (5 bases). In germline, CDR1 is GTSNPN, CDR2 SVGIG (reference sequence). The CDR3 runs to 15 residues. V dropped 0 bases and J dropped 2 bases, with 14 bases sitting between them. CDR3 loop: CAWSVQASRPYEQYF. DNA of the CDR3: TGTGCCTGGAGTGTACAGGCCAGCCGGCCCTACGAGCAGTACTTC.

The gene calls are TRBV7-8 and TRBJ2-2, with 8 bases that match TRBD1. CDR1 is SGHVS, CDR2 FQNEAQ, per germline. The CDR3 has 13 residues. J was trimmed by 8 bases and V by 6 bases; bases with no gene match: 5. The CDR3 spells CASSQQGEGELFF. The CDR3 DNA follows: TGTGCCAGCAGTCAACAGGGGGAGGGGGAGCTGTTTTTT. The complete variable domain, with remaining parts taken from reference TRBV7-8 and TRBJ2-2, reads GAGVSQSPRYKVAKRGQDVALRCDPISGHVSLFWYQQALGQGPEFLTYFQNEAQLDKSGLPSDRFFAERPEGSVSTLKIQRTQQEDSAVYLCASSQQGEGELFFGEGSRLTVL.

The chain uses TRBV5-1 and TRBJ2-7, with a weak D call TRBD1 (5 bases). The germline V and J ends were trimmed by 0 bases and 2 bases, with 9 bases remaining between them. This CDR3 is 14 amino acids long. Germline V lookup: CDR1 SGHRS, CDR2 YFSETQ. CDR3 protein: CASSLAGRAYEQYF. Here the CDR3 DNA reads TGCGCCAGCAGCTTGGCCGGCAGGGCCTACGAGCAGTACTTC.

This chain links TRBV18 with TRBJ2-7; 11 bases fit TRBD1. CDR1 is KGHSH and CDR2 is LQKENI in the germline V gene. CDR3 length equals 17 residues. The J segment lost 6 bases and the V segment lost 2 bases, leaving 12 bases of the junction unmatched. CDR3 sequence (DNA): TGTGCCAGCTCACCAGGATTCAGTAGGGACAGGGGGTCCGAGCAGTACTTC. Its protein product is CASSPGFSRDRGSEQYF.

This clone appeared once. The V gene is TRBV27, the J gene TRBJ1-1; TRBD1 is a possible D gene (5 bases). The ends were cut back, 3 bases at V and 4 bases at J, with 12 bases in the middle. This CDR3 is 14 amino acids long. The germline V gene encodes CDR1 MNHEY and CDR2 SMNVEV (reference sequence). The DNA for the CDR3 is TGTGCCAGCAGTTTGTCAGGGTGGGGCACTGAAGCTTTCTTT. Translating it yields CASSLSGWGTEAFF.

V usage is TRBV28 and J usage is TRBJ2-2; 10 bases are shared with TRBD1. The germline gives CDR1 MDHEN, CDR2 SYDVKM. Germline trimming cut 5 bases from V and 6 bases from J; bases unmatched to any gene: 9. CDR3 length: 16 amino acids. CDR3 DNA: TGTGCCAGCAGTGGCCCGGGACAGGGGCCGCCCGGGGAGCTGTTTTTT. It codes for CASSGPGQGPPGELFF.

Only a few counts were recorded for this clone. V is TRBV14 and J is TRBJ2-1; TRBD2 matches at 13 bases. The germline V gene has CDR1 SGHDN and CDR2 FVKESK. After removal of 5 bases from V and 10 bases from J, the junction contained 11 bases not matched to a gene. The CDR3 runs 16 residues. CDR3 residues: CASSRLAGGPLEEQFF. The CDR3 DNA reads TGTGCCAGCAGCAGACTAGCGGGAGGACCTCTAGAGGAGCAGTTCTTC.

V usage is TRBV5-1 and J usage is TRBJ1-6; 8 bases align to TRBD1. The V segment lost 0 bases and the J segment 3 bases; nucleotides outside the gene matches: 11. CDR3 length equals 19 residues. Germline assignment: CDR1 SGHRS and CDR2 YFSETQ. The CDR3 protein is CASSLEKADRGYYNSPLHF. Written as DNA, the CDR3 is TGCGCCAGCAGCTTGGAAAAGGCAGACAGGGGATACTATAATTCACCCCTCCACTTT.

The gene calls are TRBV27 and TRBJ2-1, with 13 bases aligning to TRBD2. J gave up 6 bases and V 7 bases, and 9 bases lay outside the gene matches. The CDR3 consists of 16 residues. Germline V CDR1 and CDR2: MNHEY, SMNVEV (reference sequence). CDR3 in amino acids: CASTLLAGGPGNEQFF. CDR3 DNA sequence: TGTGCCAGCACTCTACTAGCGGGAGGGCCAGGCAATGAGCAGTTCTTC.